In this sample, the clone carrying this TCR beta chain turned up a few times. Its target is unknown. The CDR3 totals 15 residues. V shed 0 bases, J shed 6 bases, and the junction held 11 bases outside the gene matches. The germline V gene encodes CDR1 GTSNPN and CDR2 SVGIG (reference sequence). Since all of the isolated RNA was reverse transcribed, expressed TCRB transcripts were what got sequenced. The repertoire was sequenced with immunoSEQ multiplex PCR; TCRdb's copy has only in-frame clones and lacks some. The sample shows a few hundred thousand clones, about a sixth of them seen only once. These data originate in a study of beta chain features in type 1 diabetes. Study-level points and caveats: Shorter TCRB CDR3s, moderately but significantly so, were found in Type 1 diabetes patients in all four CD4+ subsets.

The sequenced sample was naive CD4+ T cells from blood. This TCR was recovered from a man younger than 40 with type 1 diabetes. The V call is TRBV30, the J call TRBJ2-7; 7 nucleotides align to TRBD1. CDR3 sequence: CAWSVQFGQAVEQYF. CDR3 DNA sequence: TGTGCCTGGAGTGTCCAATTCGGACAGGCGGTCGAGCAGTACTTC. Based on the CDR3 plus reference TRBV30 and TRBJ2-7, the full variable domain is SQTIHQWPATLVQPVGSPLSLECTVEGTSNPNLYWYRQAAGRGLQLLFYSVGIGQISSEVPQNLSASRPQDRQFILSSKKLLLSDSGFYLCAWSVQFGQAVEQYFGPGTRLTVT.